This T cell receptor (beta chain) was documented in a study of T-cell memory formation after mild COVID-19. The overall study: Each donor largely had its own TCR clusters. Study conclusions and caveats: CD4+ bias marked clones expanding day 15 to 37, unlike balanced contracting clones. Second-wave clones with a day 37 peak had unconfirmed SARS-CoV-2 specificity. Shrinking CD4+ clones were chiefly CM and EM; CD8+ ones were chiefly EMRA.

Concerning this clonotype itself: The antigen remains undetermined.

From germline, CDR1 is SGHRS and CDR2 YFSETQ. The CDR3 sequence is 15 residues long. V shed 0 bases and J shed 3 bases, with 12 bases lying between them. TCRdb itself ran the 5' RACE reads through MiXCR, one entry per CDR3 protein. Of 340,000 or so distinct CDR3 sequences listed, approximately 13% are singletons. Sequencing input: PBMCs or a T cell subset sorted from them (not recorded which). This receptor was identified in a man in his late teens or twenties who had mild COVID-19 (a few samples of this study predate the infection). Cell type and time point are not known. The rearrangement uses TRBV5-1 and TRBJ2-5; D is possibly TRBD2 (5 bases). The CDR3 region is CASSLANSGKETQYF. The CDR3 coding sequence is TGCGCCAGCAGCTTGGCCAACTCCGGGAAAGAGACCCAGTACTTC.